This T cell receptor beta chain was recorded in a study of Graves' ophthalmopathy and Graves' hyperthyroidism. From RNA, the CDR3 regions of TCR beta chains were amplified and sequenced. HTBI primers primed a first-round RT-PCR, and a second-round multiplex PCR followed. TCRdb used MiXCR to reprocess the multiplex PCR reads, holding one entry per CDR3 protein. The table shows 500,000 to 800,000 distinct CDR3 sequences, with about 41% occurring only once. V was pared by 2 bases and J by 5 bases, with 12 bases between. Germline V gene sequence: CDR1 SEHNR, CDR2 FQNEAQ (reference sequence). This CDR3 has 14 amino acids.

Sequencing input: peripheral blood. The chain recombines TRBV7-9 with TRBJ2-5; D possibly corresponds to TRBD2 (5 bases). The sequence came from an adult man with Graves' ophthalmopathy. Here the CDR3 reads CASSLSEGAETQYF. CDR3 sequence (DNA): TGTGCCAGCAGCTTATCAGAGGGAGCGGAGACCCAGTACTTC.